This T cell receptor (beta chain) was captured in a study of T cells in Graves' hyperthyroidism and ophthalmopathy. Amplified TCR beta CDR3 regions came from RNA transcripts. TCR CDR3 regions were first amplified by RT-PCR with HTBI primers. TCRdb re-called the multiplex PCR reads through MiXCR, storing one row per CDR3 protein. The sample lists about 840,000 distinct CDR3 sequences, 35% to 45% seen once, with about 9% in the top ten. Material for sequencing was blood. The receptor was derived from a man between 18 and 29 years old with Graves' hyperthyroidism.

CDR3 in DNA: TGTGCCAGCAGCCCCCAGGGGACAGGGCTTGAGACCCAGTACTTC. This encodes CASSPQGTGLETQYF. The gene calls are TRBV5-4 and TRBJ2-5; 9 bases align to TRBD1. CDR3 length equals 15 residues. V was clipped by 4 bases and J by 5 bases; unmatched bases: 9. Per germline, CDR1 SGHNT and CDR2 YYREEE (reference sequence).